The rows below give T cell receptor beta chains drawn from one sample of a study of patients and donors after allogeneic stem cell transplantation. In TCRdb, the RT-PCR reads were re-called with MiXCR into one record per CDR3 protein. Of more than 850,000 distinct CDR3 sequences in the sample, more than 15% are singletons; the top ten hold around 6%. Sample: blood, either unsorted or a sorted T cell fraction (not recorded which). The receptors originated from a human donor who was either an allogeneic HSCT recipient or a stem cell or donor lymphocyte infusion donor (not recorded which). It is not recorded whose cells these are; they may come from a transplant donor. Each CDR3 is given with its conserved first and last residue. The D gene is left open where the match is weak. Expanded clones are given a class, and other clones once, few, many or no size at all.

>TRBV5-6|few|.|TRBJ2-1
CASKARHLHSYNEQFF
TGTGCCAGCAAGGCCCGTCACCTCCACTCCTACAATGAGCAGTTCTTC
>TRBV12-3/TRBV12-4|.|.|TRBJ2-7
CASSTPYTPRPLSSYEQYF
TGTGCCAGCAGCACCCCTTACACCCCGAGACCGCTAAGCTCCTACGAGCAGTACTTC
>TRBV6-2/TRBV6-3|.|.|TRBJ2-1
CASSYAGRTFF
TGTGCCAGCAGCTATGCAGGGCGTACGTTCTTC
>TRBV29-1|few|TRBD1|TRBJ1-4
CSARGTGYEELFF
TGCAGCGCCCGGGGGACAGGGTACGAAGAACTGTTTTTT
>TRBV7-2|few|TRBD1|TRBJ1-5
CASSLEDRGLNQPQHF
TGTGCCAGCAGCTTAGAGGACAGGGGGCTCAATCAGCCCCAGCATTTT
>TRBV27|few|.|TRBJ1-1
CASSFFAGSGEAFF
TGTGCCAGCAGTTTTTTTGCAGGGAGCGGTGAAGCTTTCTTT
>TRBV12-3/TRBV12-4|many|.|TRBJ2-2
CASTYTGELFF
TGTGCCAGCACTTACACCGGGGAGCTGTTTTTT
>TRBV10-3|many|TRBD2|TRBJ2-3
CAISKSGSGTDTQYF
TGTGCCATCAGTAAGAGCGGGAGCGGCACAGATACGCAGTATTTT
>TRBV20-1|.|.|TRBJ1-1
CSARAPFRREAFF
TGCAGTGCTAGAGCGCCCTTTAGGCGTGAAGCTTTCTTT
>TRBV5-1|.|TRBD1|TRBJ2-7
CASSLAGGDLSYEQYF
TGCGCCAGCAGCTTGGCAGGGGGCGACCTCTCCTACGAGCAGTACTTC
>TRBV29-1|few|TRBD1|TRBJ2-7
CSVEDRVSYEQYF
TGCAGCGTTGAGGACAGGGTGTCCTACGAGCAGTACTTC
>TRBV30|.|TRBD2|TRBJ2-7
CAWRRRGATYEQYF
TGTGCCTGGAGGAGGCGGGGGGCCACCTACGAGCAGTACTTC
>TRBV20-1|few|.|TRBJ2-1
CSATLRNEQFF
TGCAGTGCTACCTTACGCAATGAGCAGTTCTTC
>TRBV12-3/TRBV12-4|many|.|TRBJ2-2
CASRWGVINTGELFF
TGTGCCAGCAGGTGGGGGGTCATAAACACCGGGGAGCTGTTTTTT
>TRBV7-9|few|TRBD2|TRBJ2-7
CASSPMGLADFSYEQYF
TGTGCCAGCAGCCCAATGGGACTAGCCGATTTCTCCTACGAGCAGTACTTC
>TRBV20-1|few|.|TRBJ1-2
CSARARDHYGYTF
TGCAGTGCTAGAGCCCGGGACCACTATGGCTACACCTTC
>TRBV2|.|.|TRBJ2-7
CASKNQGSYEQYF
TGTGCCAGCAAAAATCAGGGGAGCTACGAGCAGTACTTC
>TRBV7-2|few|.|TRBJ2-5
CASSATLVTQETQYF
TGTGCCAGCAGCGCCACCCTAGTTACCCAAGAGACCCAGTACTTC
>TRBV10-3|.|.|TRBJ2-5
CAVSRGERETQYF
TGTGCCGTTTCGCGAGGTGAGAGGGAGACCCAGTACTTC
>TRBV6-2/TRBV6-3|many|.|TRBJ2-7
CASSYSGDEQYF
TGTGCCAGCAGTTACTCGGGGGACGAGCAGTACTTC
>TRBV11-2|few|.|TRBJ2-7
CASSFSDGSYEQYF
TGTGCCAGCAGCTTTAGCGATGGCTCCTACGAGCAGTACTTC
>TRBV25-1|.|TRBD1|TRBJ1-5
CASSEERGQGTGPQHF
TGTGCCAGCAGTGAAGAAAGGGGACAGGGTACTGGGCCCCAGCATTTT
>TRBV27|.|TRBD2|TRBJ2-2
CASPISGGTTGELFF
TGTGCCAGTCCTATCAGCGGGGGGACAACCGGGGAGCTGTTTTTT
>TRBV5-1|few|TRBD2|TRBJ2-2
CASSPLLVAGVTGELFF
TGCGCCAGCAGCCCCCTGTTGGTAGCGGGAGTCACCGGGGAGCTGTTTTTT
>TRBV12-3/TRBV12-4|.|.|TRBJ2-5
CASSLTPQGHEETQYF
TGTGCCAGCAGCCTGACTCCCCAGGGTCACGAAGAGACCCAGTACTTC
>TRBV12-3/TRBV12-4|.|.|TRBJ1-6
CASSLRGAPLHF
TGTGCCAGCAGCCTGAGGGGGGCACCCCTCCACTTT
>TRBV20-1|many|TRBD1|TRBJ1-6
CSARPRGDRNSPLHF
TGCAGTGCTAGACCTAGGGGGGACAGAAATTCACCCCTCCACTTT
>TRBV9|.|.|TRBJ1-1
CASGRGVEAFF
TGTGCCAGCGGGAGGGGCGTTGAAGCTTTCTTT
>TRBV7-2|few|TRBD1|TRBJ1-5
CASSSRDRSDQPQHF
TGTGCCAGCAGCTCCCGGGACAGATCTGATCAGCCCCAGCATTTT
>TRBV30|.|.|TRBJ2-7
CAWSWETRGEQYF
TGTGCCTGGAGTTGGGAAACGAGGGGCGAGCAGTACTTC
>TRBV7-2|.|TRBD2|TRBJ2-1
CASRYAGGEQFF
TGTGCCAGCAGATATGCGGGGGGTGAGCAGTTCTTC
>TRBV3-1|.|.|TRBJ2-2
CASSPRVKTDTGELFF
TGTGCCAGCAGCCCAAGGGTGAAGACTGACACCGGGGAGCTGTTTTTT
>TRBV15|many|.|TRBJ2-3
CATSRDRTDTQYF
TGTGCCACCAGCAGAGATAGGACAGATACGCAGTATTTT
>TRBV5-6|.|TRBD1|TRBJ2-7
CASSPDRPSYEQYF
TGTGCCAGCAGCCCGGACAGGCCCTCCTACGAGCAGTACTTC
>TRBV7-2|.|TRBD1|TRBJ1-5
CASSLSLDRHNQPQHF
TGTGCCAGCAGCTTGTCTTTGGACAGGCACAATCAGCCCCAGCATTTT
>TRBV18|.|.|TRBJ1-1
CASSLYRMNLNTEAFF
TGTGCCAGCTCGCTCTATCGGATGAACTTGAACACTGAAGCTTTCTTT
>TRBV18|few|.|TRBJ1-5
CASSPAANQPQHF
TGTGCCAGCTCACCCGCCGCCAATCAGCCCCAGCATTTT
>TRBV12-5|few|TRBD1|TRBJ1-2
CASGRDSINYGYTF
TGTGCTAGTGGCCGGGACAGTATTAACTATGGCTACACCTTC
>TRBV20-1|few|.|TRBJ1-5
CSAREGQSNQPQHF
TGCAGTGCTAGAGAAGGACAGAGCAATCAGCCCCAGCATTTT
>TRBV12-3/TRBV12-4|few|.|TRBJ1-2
CASSMTLSGYTF
TGTGCCAGCAGTATGACCCTAAGTGGCTACACCTTC
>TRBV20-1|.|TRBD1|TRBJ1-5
CSARELGTAPDQPQHF
TGCAGTGCTAGGGAACTCGGGACAGCCCCCGATCAGCCCCAGCATTTT
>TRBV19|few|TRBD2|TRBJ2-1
CASSHSGIPENEQFF
TGTGCCAGTAGTCATAGCGGGATCCCTGAGAATGAGCAGTTCTTC
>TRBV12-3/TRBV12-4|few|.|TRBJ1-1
CASSLGRMVAEAFF
TGTGCCAGCAGTTTAGGACGGATGGTCGCTGAAGCTTTCTTT
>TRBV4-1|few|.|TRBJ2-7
CASSQEDLRGREEQYF
TGCGCCAGCAGCCAAGAGGACCTCCGGGGGCGTGAGGAGCAGTACTTC
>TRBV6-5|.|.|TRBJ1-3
CASSYSDSSGNTIYF
TGTGCCAGCAGTTACTCGGACAGCTCTGGAAACACCATATATTTT
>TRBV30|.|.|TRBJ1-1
CAWRDQRWGEAFF
TGTGCCTGGAGAGACCAGAGGTGGGGTGAAGCTTTCTTT
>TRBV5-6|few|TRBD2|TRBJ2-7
CASSYPLAGLSYEQYF
TGTGCCAGCAGCTATCCGTTAGCGGGGCTCTCCTACGAGCAGTACTTC
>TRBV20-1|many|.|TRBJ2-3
CSARGNTGGPDTQYF
TGCAGTGCTAGAGGGAACACCGGGGGTCCAGATACGCAGTATTTT
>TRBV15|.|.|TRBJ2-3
CATSRVLDTQYF
TGTGCCACCAGCAGAGTTTTGGATACGCAGTATTTT
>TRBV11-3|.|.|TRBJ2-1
CASSLLESSYNEQFF
TGTGCCAGCAGCTTACTGGAATCCTCCTACAATGAGCAGTTCTTC
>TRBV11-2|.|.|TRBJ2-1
CASSYLPSAVLVGSYNEQFF
TGTGCCAGCAGCTACCTCCCCTCAGCGGTCCTTGTTGGTTCCTACAATGAGCAGTTCTTC
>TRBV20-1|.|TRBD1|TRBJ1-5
CSATRPRTGYQPQHF
TGCAGTGCTACCCGCCCCCGGACAGGCTATCAGCCCCAGCATTTT
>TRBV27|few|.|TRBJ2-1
CASILRGASYNEQFF
TGTGCCAGCATCCTTCGGGGGGCTTCCTACAATGAGCAGTTCTTC
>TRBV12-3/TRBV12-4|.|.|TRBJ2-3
CASSLWAGGTTDTQYF
TGTGCCAGCAGTTTATGGGCTGGGGGGACTACAGATACGCAGTATTTT
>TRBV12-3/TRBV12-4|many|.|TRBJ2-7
CASSFQRRSSYEQYF
TGTGCCAGCAGTTTTCAGAGGCGGAGTTCCTACGAGCAGTACTTC